This passage covers 27 T cell receptor beta chains from one sample sequenced in a study of T cells in Graves' hyperthyroidism and ophthalmopathy. The source material, RNA transcripts, was used to amplify TCR beta CDR3 regions. HTBI primers were the set used in a first-round RT-PCR of the TCR CDR3. TCRdb reprocessed the multiplex PCR reads via MiXCR and lists one record per CDR3 protein. Of a few hundred thousand distinct CDR3 sequences listed, roughly a sixth are singletons. Sequencing was done on a sample of blood. These receptors all stem from a woman in her forties or fifties with Graves' hyperthyroidism.

This clonotype was seen many times. CDR3 sequence (DNA): TGTGCCAGCAGTGACTCGGCTAGCGGGCCGGCTTTTGCCGAGCAGTACTTC. It is translated as CASSDSASGPAFAEQYF. J is TRBJ2-7 and V is TRBV25-1; TRBD2 matches 8 bases. This CDR3 region has 17 residues. J was trimmed by 6 bases and V by 3 bases; bases with no gene match: 16. From germline, CDR1 is MGHDK and CDR2 SYGVNS.

This clonotype was observed many times. This chain connects TRBV11-3 to TRBJ2-1; D is unclear. With 0 bases removed from V and 0 bases from J, the gap between germline ends came to 3 bases. The CDR3 is 14 residues long. The germline V gene encodes CDR1 SGHNT and CDR2 YENEEA. CDR3 DNA sequence: TGTGCCAGCAGCTTAGAGAGCTCCTACAATGAGCAGTTCTTC. It yields the protein CASSLESSYNEQFF.

This clonotype showed up many times. The chain combines TRBV11-3 with TRBJ2-5; TRBD1 agrees at 11 bases. V dropped 6 bases and J dropped 4; count of bases not matched to a gene: 10. The length of the CDR3 is 16 residues. Germline V gene lookup returns CDR1 SGHNT and CDR2 YENEEA. Here the CDR3 DNA reads TGTGCCAGCAGTCCCAGAGCGGGACAGGGGGGAGAGACCCAGTACTTC. Translating gives CASSPRAGQGGETQYF.

In its sample, this clonotype was seen many times. The rearrangement uses TRBV29-1 and TRBJ2-7, with D possibly being TRBD1 (6 bases). This CDR3 has 13 amino acids. Trimming shortened V by 7 bases and J by 3 bases, and 16 bases separated the two germline ends. Germline-derived CDR1 and CDR2 are SQVTM and ANQGSEA. CDR3 residues: CSARRDTNYEQYF. In nucleotides, the CDR3 is TGCAGCGCCCGCCGGGACACTAACTACGAGCAGTACTTC.

This clonotype was counted at least ten times. The J gene is TRBJ1-5, the V gene TRBV12-3 or TRBV12-4; 9 bases are shared with TRBD1. With V trimmed by 5 bases and J by 0 bases, 14 bases remained unmatched. The CDR3 loop spans 19 amino acids. The CDR3 is CASSEPGQGLYNSNQPQHF. The CDR3 DNA reads TGTGCCAGCAGTGAACCGGGACAGGGACTTTACAATAGCAATCAGCCCCAGCATTTT.

V gene TRBV4-1 combines with J gene TRBJ2-5; 10 nucleotides align to TRBD2. This CDR3 spans 14 amino acids. CDR1 and CDR2 from the germline V gene are MGHRA and YSYEKL. The V segment lost 4 bases and the J segment 4 bases; nucleotides outside the gene matches: 3. CDR3 sequence (DNA): TGCGCCAGCAGCCTTAGACTAGCGGGAGAGACCCAGTACTTC. Translated: CASSLRLAGETQYF.

This clonotype was seen more than once but under ten times. The chain employs TRBV19 and TRBJ2-5; D remains ambiguous. CDR1 LNHDA and CDR2 SQIVND come from the germline V gene (reference sequence). The CDR3 consists of 14 residues. V lost 5 bases and J 2 bases, leaving 12 bases between the germline ends. The CDR3 DNA sequence: TGTGCCAGTAGTGACCGACACGCACAAGAGACCCAGTACTTC. Protein sequence: CASSDRHAQETQYF.

This chain uses TRBV11-3 with TRBJ2-7; no firm D call. Germline lookup yields CDR1 SGHNT and CDR2 YENEEA. The length of the CDR3 is 14 residues. Trimming left V 1 base short and J 3 bases short, with 10 bases between. This chain's CDR3 is CASSLALLRYEQYF. The CDR3 nucleotides read TGTGCCAGCAGCTTAGCCCTCCTACGCTACGAGCAGTACTTC.

The chain has TRBV14 and TRBJ2-7; D not certain. The CDR3 has 14 residues. Looked up from germline, CDR1 is SGHDN and CDR2 is FVKESK. V lost 0 bases, J lost 4 bases, and 10 bases lay in between. The CDR3 coding sequence is TGTGCCAGCAGCCAAGATCTTATGGCGTACGAGCAGTACTTC. Translating it yields CASSQDLMAYEQYF.

This rearrangement joins TRBV2 to TRBJ1-2; 7 bases fit TRBD1. The CDR3 spans 13 residues. Trimming at V came to 5 bases and at J to 5 bases, leaving 5 bases not matched to a gene. Germline V gene data show CDR1 as SNHLY and CDR2 as FYNNEI. CDR3 bases: TGTGCCAGCAGTACGGGACAGCGGTATGGCTACACCTTC. Translated: CASSTGQRYGYTF.

This chain connects TRBV3-1 to TRBJ2-7, with 8 bases lining up with TRBD2. This CDR3 spans 15 amino acids. Germline trimming cut 3 bases from V and 4 bases from J; bases unmatched to any gene: 8. Germline values: CDR1 LGHDT, CDR2 YNNKEL (reference sequence). CDR3 in amino acids: CASSHPGGGRYEQYF. The CDR3 DNA reads TGTGCCAGCAGCCATCCCGGGGGGGGGAGATACGAGCAGTACTTC.

This chain links TRBV14 with TRBJ1-2; D unclear. V was trimmed by 0 bases and J by 7 bases, leaving 9 bases between them. Germline values: CDR1 SGHDN, CDR2 FVKESK. CDR3 length: 13 residues. DNA for the CDR3: TGTGCCAGCAGCCAAGATCGATGGGGTGGCTACACCTTC. It encodes CASSQDRWGGYTF.

This clonotype was recorded a few times. This chain joins TRBV20-1 and TRBJ2-7; D not certain. The germline V gene encodes CDR1 DFQATT and CDR2 SNEGSKA (reference sequence). Trimming cost V 0 bases and J 5 bases, with 11 bases left between them. The CDR3 sequence is 13 residues long. CDR3 in amino acids: CSARDLTPHEQYF. In DNA, the CDR3 is TGCAGTGCTAGAGATTTAACCCCGCACGAGCAGTACTTC.

As concerns this clonotype: A much more abundant neighbour one base away suggests this may be a read error. The chain carries TRBV27 and TRBJ2-4, with 7 positions matching TRBD1. CDR1 and CDR2 (germline): MNHEY, SMNVEV (reference sequence). This CDR3 has 15 residues. The CDR3 spells CASNPDRETKSIQYF. CDR3 DNA: TGTGCCAGCAACCCCGACAGGGAAACCAAAAGCATTCAGTACTTC.

This clonotype came up many times. The chain combines TRBV5-1 with TRBJ1-4; weak D call: TRBD1 (5 bases). This CDR3 has 17 residues. The germline V gene has CDR1 SGHRS and CDR2 YFSETQ. Trimming left V 0 bases short and J 0 bases short, with 12 bases between. CDR3 coding DNA: TGCGCCAGCAGCTTGGGAGACAGATTCCCAACTAATGAAAAACTGTTTTTT. Translation: CASSLGDRFPTNEKLFF.

The chain carries TRBV12-3 or TRBV12-4 and TRBJ1-2; TRBD1 might be the D (6 bases). The CDR3 is 13 residues long. V lost 3 bases to trimming and J lost 10 bases, with 15 bases between them. The CDR3 sequence is CASSFGTGSDYTF. For the CDR3, the DNA is TGTGCCAGCAGTTTCGGCACAGGGTCCGACTACACCTTC.

There are a few counts of this clonotype. The chain is built from TRBV6-5 and TRBJ1-5; 9 bases agree with TRBD1. Germline trimming cut 2 bases from V and 1 base from J; bases unmatched to any gene: 12. The germline gives CDR1 MNHEY, CDR2 SVGAGI. The CDR3 length is 19 residues. Here the CDR3 reads CASSYGLGQGSTSNQPQHF. The CDR3 DNA sequence: TGTGCCAGCAGTTACGGTCTGGGACAGGGATCAACAAGCAATCAGCCCCAGCATTTT.

The V call is TRBV12-3 or TRBV12-4, the J call TRBJ1-1; D is unresolved. This CDR3 is 14 amino acids long. V lost 3 bases and J 12 bases, leaving 20 bases between the germline ends. CDR3 protein: CASSFSSEGRLTFF. CDR3 bases: TGTGCCAGCAGTTTTTCATCGGAAGGGAGGTTAACTTTCTTT.

The V call is TRBV5-1, the J call TRBJ1-2; a possible D gene is TRBD1 (6 bases). Germline CDR1 is SGHRS and CDR2 is YFSETQ. The CDR3 totals 15 residues. Trimming took 0 bases from V and 4 from J, leaving 13 bases between them. CDR3 DNA: TGCGCCAGCAGCTTGGCCGAGGGGGTTCTCTATGGCTACACCTTC. Protein: CASSLAEGVLYGYTF.

There are many counts of this clonotype. The chain uses TRBV27 and TRBJ2-7; D is uncertain. Deletions cut 5 bases from V and 2 bases from J, with 16 bases between. This CDR3 is 15 amino acids long. Germline lookup yields CDR1 MNHEY and CDR2 SMNVEV (reference sequence). CDR3 region: CASSAVGTAPYEQYF. CDR3 DNA sequence: TGTGCCAGCAGTGCGGTCGGAACAGCCCCCTACGAGCAGTACTTC.

This clonotype is a singleton in its sample. A much larger clone sits a single nucleotide away, making a read error possible. The V gene is TRBV7-8, the J gene TRBJ1-5; D call uncertain. The CDR3 has 15 amino acids. Germline V lookup: CDR1 SGHVS, CDR2 FQNEAQ. CDR3 DNA: TGTGCCAGCAGCTTAGGACCGGATCGCAAACAGCCCCAGCATTTT. Translated: CASSLGPDRKQPQHF.

This clonotype was recorded at least ten times. The chain couples TRBV12-3 or TRBV12-4 to TRBJ2-7; D may match TRBD1 or TRBD2 (5 bases each). The CDR3 consists of 14 residues. Trimming took 0 bases from V and 2 from J, leaving 8 bases between them. The CDR3 bases are TGTGCCAGCAGTTTAGCAGGGGAGACCTACGAGCAGTACTTC. Amino acid sequence: CASSLAGETYEQYF.

This clonotype has a count of ten or more. The chain has TRBV18 and TRBJ2-7; D is possibly TRBD1 (5 bases). Trimming took off 4 bases at V and 3 bases at J, with 10 bases between the two ends. Looked up from germline, CDR1 is KGHSH and CDR2 is LQKENI. The CDR3 extends over 13 amino acids. CDR3 residues: CASSQQDRYEQYF. The DNA of the CDR3 is TGTGCCAGCTCACAACAGGACCGCTACGAGCAGTACTTC.

V and J are TRBV7-9 and TRBJ1-1; D may be TRBD1 (5 bases). Trimming removed 6 bases from V and 0 bases from J, with 14 bases in between. The CDR3 totals 15 residues. Germline values: CDR1 SEHNR, CDR2 FQNEAQ (reference sequence). Written as DNA, the CDR3 is TGTGCCAGCAGACCCCGACAGAGAATGAACACTGAAGCTTTCTTT. Translating it yields CASRPRQRMNTEAFF.

This clonotype came up many times. This chain joins TRBV20-1 and TRBJ1-5; no clear D. The CDR3 consists of 12 residues. Looked up from germline, CDR1 is DFQATT and CDR2 is SNEGSKA (reference sequence). V dropped 6 bases and J dropped 5 bases, with 11 bases sitting between them. The CDR3 reads CSAGDGDQPQHF. CDR3 nucleotide sequence: TGCAGTGCCGGAGACGGAGATCAGCCCCAGCATTTT.

This clonotype showed up many times. This chain links TRBV28 with TRBJ1-1; tentative D call: TRBD1 (5 bases). Trimming removed 6 bases from V and 1 base from J, with 12 bases in between. From germline, CDR1 is MDHEN and CDR2 SYDVKM. CDR3 length: 14 residues. CDR3 loop: CASSEAQGNTEAFF. The DNA for the CDR3 is TGTGCCAGCAGCGAAGCTCAGGGGAACACTGAAGCTTTCTTT.

This clonotype was detected a few times. The gene calls are TRBV20-1 and TRBJ2-2, with D maybe TRBD2 (7 bases). The CDR3 runs 15 residues. V was shortened by 3 bases and J by 8 bases, with 19 bases between the two germline ends. Per germline, CDR1 DFQATT and CDR2 SNEGSKA (reference sequence). The CDR3 region is CSASPRGPGLGELFF. CDR3 bases: TGCAGTGCTAGTCCTCGGGGGCCGGGACTAGGGGAGCTGTTTTTT.